This T cell receptor (beta chain) was captured by sequencing in a study of blood T cell repertoires in COVID-19 (dated by TCRdb to 2020 to 2021). Broadly, across the study: Collaborator samples came from the United States, Italy and Spain and covered acute and convalescent phases of COVID-19. The samples were drawn from two sources: the first 160 participants of the ongoing ImmuneRACE study, and some 1,300 subjects contributed by 6 global collaborators. The material from the prospective study consisted of cDNA or gDNA derived from T cells, B-cell-depleted T cells, or PBMCs. Deeply sampled blood TCRbeta repertoires from subjects exposed to, actively infected with, or recovered from COVID-19 were included in the dataset. The repertoires were made available in a free public database intended to serve as a resource for research on the immune response to SARS-CoV-2. Nearly every sample came with metadata listing a de-identified subject ID, COVID-19 status, age in years and sex. Where available, HLA class I and class II types were obtained from metadata supplied by the sample provider rather than from assay-based typing. The research as a whole found: The amount of clinical and demographic metadata varied by source and participant and was provided uncurated.

As regards this clone: The antigen this receptor binds is unknown. There are no base qualities to consult, and no much larger clone falls within one base.

TCRbeta CDR3 regions were amplified from genomic DNA using the immunoSEQ Assay, a bias-controlled multiplex PCR. Regarding the original processing steps: The number of nucleated cells in each sample was estimated from the amplification of reference gene primers within the assay. To quantify the absolute abundance of each unique TCRbeta CDR3 rearrangement, sequence reads were collapsed and filtered. Productive Simpson clonality was computed per sample as the square root of Simpson's diversity index over productive rearrangements. The immuneACCESS repertoire file appears here via TCRdb, limited to in-frame rearrangements. These files lack a portion of the clones; in checked studies, under half of the deficit traces to unresolved V genes, and the cause of the others is not known. For V, J and clone size, that table is used; D and trimming come from the DNA. The sample includes over 70,000 clones, with roughly 80% observed a single time. The top ten constitute 6.3% of the sample.

One collaborating source in Seattle enrolled patients during active infection and followed them longitudinally through the course of disease. Collaborating institutions collected whole blood in K2EDTA tubes following their own protocols. For TCRbeta analysis, collaborators shipped samples in one of three forms: frozen whole blood, isolated PBMCs, or DNA extracted from either of those sample types. As encoded in the germline V gene, CDR1 is SGHTA while CDR2 is FQGNSA. The junction shows trimming of 5 bases on V and 2 bases on J, and the gene matches do not reach 9 bases of it. Measured from the cysteine to the phenylalanine, the CDR3 is 17 residues long. Just CDR3 DNA is preserved here, 51 bases in frame from base 1.

The TCR originated in an older man with COVID-19, enrolled during active disease. Sequenced material: peripheral blood. In this chain, TRBV7-2 is recombined with TRBJ2-5; 12 bases in between match TRBD2. The DNA sequence is as follows: TGTGCCAGCAGCATAAGACTAGCGGGAGTAGGACAAGAGACCCAGTACTTC. This sequence encodes CASSIRLAGVGQETQYF.